The next 21 T cell receptor beta chains were all read from a single sample in a study of regulatory T cells in long-lasting Graves disease. Sample time point: persistent/refractory GD, antithyroid drugs over 5 years with positive TRAb. Following extraction of RNA from PBMCs, that RNA was used to make the TCR library. Investigators prepared the TCR beta libraries by applying iRepertoire HTBI primers and Arm-PCR of CDR3 regions. TCRdb used MiXCR to reprocess the multiplex PCR reads, holding one entry per CDR3 protein. Found here are 350,000 to 450,000 distinct CDR3 sequences, roughly 23% of them singletons; the top ten hold around 15%. Sequencing was performed on peripheral blood mononuclear cells (PBMCs), taken when the disease was refractory, from a patient treated with antithyroid drugs. The origin of the receptors is a female donor with Graves disease.

V gene TRBV29-1 combines with J gene TRBJ2-2; 7 nucleotides align to TRBD1. In germline, CDR1 is SQVTM, CDR2 ANQGSEA. The CDR3 covers 15 residues. Losses at the gene ends were 5 bases for V and 4 bases for J; bases not matched to a gene: 10. In nucleotides, the CDR3 is TGCAGCGTTACCCTCAGACAGGGTCGCACCGGGGAGCTGTTTTTT. Its protein is CSVTLRQGRTGELFF.

The chain employs TRBV7-9 and TRBJ2-7; possibly TRBD1 for D (5 bases). Trimming left V 4 bases short and J 3 bases short, with 22 bases between. The CDR3 extends over 17 amino acids. The germline V gene has CDR1 SEHNR and CDR2 FQNEAQ (reference sequence). The CDR3 sequence is CASSSPTATQGVYEQYF. CDR3 coding DNA: TGTGCCAGCAGCTCGCCCACCGCTACTCAGGGTGTCTACGAGCAGTACTTC.

V usage is TRBV9 and J usage is TRBJ2-2; 7 nucleotides match TRBD2. The CDR3 has 18 amino acids. The germline V gene has CDR1 SGDLS and CDR2 YYNGEE. The trim removed 4 bases at V and 6 bases at J, leaving 18 bases unmatched. CDR3 nucleotide sequence: TGTGCCAGCAGCCCCAGAGATGCGGGAGAGGGGAAGGCCGGGGAGCTGTTTTTT. Translating it yields CASSPRDAGEGKAGELFF.

The chain recombines TRBV20-1 with TRBJ1-1; D is ambiguous. The germline gives CDR1 DFQATT, CDR2 SNEGSKA (reference sequence). The germline V and J ends were trimmed by 8 bases and 6 bases, with 22 bases remaining between them. The CDR3 length is 14 residues. CDR3 protein: CSSAPLGRNSEAFF. DNA of the CDR3: TGCAGTTCAGCCCCCCTGGGGAGAAACTCTGAAGCTTTCTTT.

The chain uses TRBV7-8 and TRBJ1-4; D ambiguous. Germline V gene lookup returns CDR1 SGHVS and CDR2 FQNEAQ. This CDR3 region has 12 residues. V lost 2 bases and J 16 bases, leaving 14 bases between the germline ends. The CDR3 region has the DNA TGTGCCAGCAGCTTACCCGCCGGAGAGAAGTTTTTT. Translating it yields CASSLPAGEKFF.

The rearrangement links TRBV29-1 to TRBJ2-3; D call uncertain. This CDR3 has 12 residues. V was shortened by 0 bases and J by 2 bases, with 3 bases between the two germline ends. CDR1 SQVTM and CDR2 ANQGSEA come from the germline V gene. CDR3 DNA sequence: TGCAGCGTTGAAGAGAACACAGATACGCAGTATTTT. Its translation: CSVEENTDTQYF.

This clonotype was counted many times. The V and J genes are TRBV6-2 or TRBV6-3 and TRBJ2-7, with 7 bases identical to TRBD2. The CDR3 is 14 residues long. The junction had 9 bases not matched to a gene; V was cut back by 5 bases and J by 5 bases. From germline, CDR1 is MNHEY and CDR2 SVGEGT. CDR3 sequence (DNA): TGTGCCAGCAGTGCAGACATGACTAGCCACGAGCAGTACTTC. Translated: CASSADMTSHEQYF.

This clonotype appeared a few times. A much larger clone is a single base away; this may be a read error. The chain carries TRBV28 and TRBJ1-4, with no clear D. The CDR3 runs to 13 residues. Trimming stripped 4 bases from V and 8 bases from J, with 11 bases between. Germline-derived CDR1 and CDR2 are MDHEN and SYDVKM. CDR3 nucleotide sequence: TGTGCCAGCAGTTATGGCCTTACGGAAAAACTGTTTTTT. It codes for CASSYGLTEKLFF.

V is TRBV12-3 or TRBV12-4 and J is TRBJ2-7, with D possibly TRBD2 on 5 matching bases. Trimming shortened V by 6 bases and J by 6 bases, and 15 bases separated the two germline ends. The CDR3 consists of 13 residues. CDR3 coding DNA: TGTGCCAGCAGCCTGAGGAGGTTGGGCGAGCAGTACTTC. Amino acid sequence: CASSLRRLGEQYF.

This clonotype was recorded a few times. The CDR3 coding sequence is TGCGCCAGCAGCTTGATCACAGGAGAGAACACCGGGGAGCTGTTTTTT. Translation: CASSLITGENTGELFF. The gene calls are TRBV5-1 and TRBJ2-2; weak D call: TRBD1 (5 bases). Germline V gene sequence: CDR1 SGHRS, CDR2 YFSETQ. The CDR3 sequence is 16 residues long. Trimming shortened V by 1 base and J by 1 base, and 11 bases separated the two germline ends.

Details on this clonotype: Its ends do not fully match the called genes, so a read error is possible. The chain combines TRBV28 with TRBJ2-7, with a weak D call TRBD2 (5 bases). This CDR3 spans 15 amino acids. Germline CDR1 reads MDHEN; CDR2 reads SYDVKM. CDR3 region: CASSQESGNAYEQYF. DNA of the CDR3: TGCGCCAGCAGCCAAGAGTCGGGGAACGCCTACGAGCAGTACTTC.

This clonotype turned up a few times. The chain uses TRBV6-5 and TRBJ2-3; D ambiguous. Trimming shortened V by 4 bases and J by 7 bases, and 6 bases separated the two germline ends. Per the germline V gene, CDR1 is MNHEY and CDR2 is SVGAGI. The CDR3 consists of 11 residues. CDR3 DNA sequence: TGTGCCAGCAGTTCACTGAATACGCAGTATTTT. The encoded protein is CASSSLNTQYF.

In this sample, this clonotype turned up many times. The rearrangement links TRBV6-1 to TRBJ2-2; a possible D gene is TRBD2 (5 bases). The CDR3 spans 14 residues. CDR1 MNHNS and CDR2 SASEGT come from the germline V gene. Trimming stripped 3 bases from V and 4 bases from J, with 9 bases between. CDR3 in amino acids: CASSDSGITGELFF. The CDR3 bases are TGTGCCAGCAGTGATTCGGGGATCACCGGGGAGCTGTTTTTT.

This clonotype was seen ten or more times. This chain links TRBV12-3 or TRBV12-4 with TRBJ2-2; the D is unclear. V was shortened by 7 bases and J by 4 bases, with 13 bases between the two germline ends. The CDR3 is 14 amino acids. CDR3: CASTPSLSTGELFF. The DNA for the CDR3 is TGTGCCAGCACACCGTCCCTGTCCACCGGGGAGCTGTTTTTT.

The chain joins TRBV13 to TRBJ2-3; D unresolved. Trimming shortened V by 4 bases and J by 6 bases, and 8 bases separated the two germline ends. The CDR3 covers 12 residues. CDR1 is PRHDT and CDR2 is FYEKMQ in the germline V gene (reference sequence). The CDR3, as DNA: TGTGCCAGCAGCTCGGCCGGGGATACGCAGTATTTT. Translating it yields CASSSAGDTQYF.

This clonotype has a handful of counts. The chain uses TRBV7-9 and TRBJ2-5; a possible D gene is TRBD2 (5 bases). Germline CDR1 is SEHNR and CDR2 is FQNEAQ (reference sequence). There are 15 residues in the CDR3. V was trimmed by 1 base and J by 1 base, leaving 10 bases between them. The DNA of the CDR3 is TGTGCCAGCAGCTTAGATGGAGGAGCCCAAGAGACCCAGTACTTC. Translation gives CASSLDGGAQETQYF.

The chain employs TRBV29-1 and TRBJ2-3; no definite D call. V lost 4 bases to trimming and J lost 6 bases, with 20 bases between them. Germline CDR1 SQVTM, CDR2 ANQGSEA. There are 15 residues in the CDR3. The CDR3 here is CSVVRRAIVSDTQYF. DNA of the CDR3: TGCAGCGTTGTCCGCCGAGCTATAGTTAGCGATACGCAGTATTTT.

CDR3 region: CASSLVGGAPGADTQYF. The DNA for the CDR3 is TGTGCCAGCAGCTTAGTAGGGGGAGCGCCCGGAGCAGATACGCAGTATTTT. The chain carries TRBV7-8 and TRBJ2-3; the D gene is possibly TRBD1 (6 bases). Germline assignment: CDR1 SGHVS and CDR2 FQNEAQ. Trimming pared 1 base from V and 4 bases from J, leaving 18 bases between. This CDR3 is built from 17 residues.

This clonotype was seen ten or more times. The genes are TRBV28 and TRBJ2-5; 9 nucleotides match TRBD2. CDR1 is MDHEN, CDR2 SYDVKM, per germline. The CDR3 runs to 15 residues. Trimming took 2 bases from V and 5 from J; bases not matched to a gene: 6. The CDR3 is CASSLRAGGGETQYF. CDR3 sequence (DNA): TGTGCCAGCAGTTTACGAGCGGGAGGCGGCGAGACCCAGTACTTC.

This clonotype was counted ten times or more. The chain recombines TRBV20-1 with TRBJ2-7, with D perhaps being TRBD1 or TRBD2 (5 bases each). CDR1 and CDR2 (germline): DFQATT, SNEGSKA (reference sequence). The germline V and J ends were trimmed by 3 bases and 0 bases, with 12 bases remaining between them. The CDR3 contains 14 residues. CDR3 coding DNA: TGCAGTGCTAGTGGGGCTGGGAGCTCCTACGAGCAGTACTTC. Protein sequence: CSASGAGSSYEQYF.

This chain joins TRBV7-3 and TRBJ1-1; TRBD1 matches 12 bases. This CDR3 region has 16 residues. Trimming cost V 0 bases and J 5 bases; bases outside gene matches: 4. Germline CDR1 is SGHTA and CDR2 is FQGTGA. The CDR3 sequence: CASSLTGQGAGTEAFF. The CDR3 DNA sequence: TGTGCCAGCAGCTTAACGGGACAGGGGGCGGGAACTGAAGCTTTCTTT.